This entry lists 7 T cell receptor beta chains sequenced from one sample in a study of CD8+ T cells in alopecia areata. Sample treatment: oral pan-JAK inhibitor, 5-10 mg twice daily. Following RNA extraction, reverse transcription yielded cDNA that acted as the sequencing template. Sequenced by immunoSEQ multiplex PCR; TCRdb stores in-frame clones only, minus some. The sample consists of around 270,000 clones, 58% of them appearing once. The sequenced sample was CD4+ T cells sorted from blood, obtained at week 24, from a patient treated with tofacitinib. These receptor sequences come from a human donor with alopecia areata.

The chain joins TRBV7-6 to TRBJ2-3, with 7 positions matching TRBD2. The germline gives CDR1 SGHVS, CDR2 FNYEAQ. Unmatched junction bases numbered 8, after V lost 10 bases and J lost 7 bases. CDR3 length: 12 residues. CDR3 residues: CATAGPSNTQYF. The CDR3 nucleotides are TGTGCCACAGCGGGGCCCTCTAATACGCAGTATTTT.

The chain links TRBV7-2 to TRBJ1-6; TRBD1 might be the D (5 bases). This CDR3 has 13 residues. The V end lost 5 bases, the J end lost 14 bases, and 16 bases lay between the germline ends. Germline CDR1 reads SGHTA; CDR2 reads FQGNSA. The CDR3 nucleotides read TGTGCCAGCAGCCCAAGGCAAGGGACTTCCCTCCACTTT. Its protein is CASSPRQGTSLHF.

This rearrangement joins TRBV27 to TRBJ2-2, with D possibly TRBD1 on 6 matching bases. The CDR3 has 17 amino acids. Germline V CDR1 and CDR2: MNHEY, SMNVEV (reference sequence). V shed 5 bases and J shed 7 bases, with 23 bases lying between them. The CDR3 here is CASSTATRQGRDGELFF. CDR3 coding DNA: TGTGCCAGCAGTACCGCCACCCGGCAGGGGAGAGACGGGGAGCTGTTTTTT.

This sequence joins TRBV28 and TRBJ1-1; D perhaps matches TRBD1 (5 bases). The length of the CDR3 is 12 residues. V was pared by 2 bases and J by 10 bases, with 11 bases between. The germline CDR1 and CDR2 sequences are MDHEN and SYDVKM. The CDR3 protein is CASSLRQGLAFF. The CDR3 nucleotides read TGTGCCAGCAGTTTACGGCAGGGTTTAGCTTTCTTT. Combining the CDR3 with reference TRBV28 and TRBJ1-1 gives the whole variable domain DVKVTQSSRYLVKRTGEKVFLECVQDMDHENMFWYRQDPGLGLRLIYFSYDVKMKEKGDIPEGYSVSREKKERFSLILESASTNQTSMYLCASSLRQGLAFFGQGTRLTVV.

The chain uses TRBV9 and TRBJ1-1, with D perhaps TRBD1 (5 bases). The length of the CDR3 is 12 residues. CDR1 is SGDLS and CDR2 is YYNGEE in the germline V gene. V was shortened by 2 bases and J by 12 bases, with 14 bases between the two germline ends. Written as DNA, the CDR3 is TGTGCCAGCAGCGTCCCCCAGGGTATGTCTTTCTTT. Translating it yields CASSVPQGMSFF.

In DNA form, the CDR3 reads TGTGCCAGTAGTATCACGGGGGGCAATCAGCCCCAGCATTTT. This translates into CASSITGGNQPQHF. V is TRBV19 and J is TRBJ1-5; D may be TRBD1 (5 bases). Germline V lookup: CDR1 LNHDA, CDR2 SQIVND (reference sequence). This CDR3 region has 14 residues. Trimming cost V 3 bases and J 2 bases, with 8 bases left between them.

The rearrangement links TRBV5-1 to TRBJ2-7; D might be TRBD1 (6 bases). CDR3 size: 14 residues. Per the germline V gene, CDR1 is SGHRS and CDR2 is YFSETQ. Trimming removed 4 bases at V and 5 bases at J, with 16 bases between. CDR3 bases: TGCGCCAGCAGCCCTCGGACAGATCCTCACGAGCAGTACTTC. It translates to CASSPRTDPHEQYF.